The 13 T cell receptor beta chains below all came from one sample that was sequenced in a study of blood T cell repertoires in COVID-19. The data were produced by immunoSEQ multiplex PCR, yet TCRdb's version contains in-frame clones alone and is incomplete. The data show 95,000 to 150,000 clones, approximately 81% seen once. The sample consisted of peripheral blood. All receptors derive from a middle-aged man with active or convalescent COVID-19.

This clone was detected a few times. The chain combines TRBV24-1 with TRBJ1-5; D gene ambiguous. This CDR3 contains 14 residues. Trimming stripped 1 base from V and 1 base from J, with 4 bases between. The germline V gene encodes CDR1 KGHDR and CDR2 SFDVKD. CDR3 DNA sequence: TGTGCCACCAGTGATTTTGTAAGCAATCAGCCCCAGCATTTT. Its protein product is CATSDFVSNQPQHF.

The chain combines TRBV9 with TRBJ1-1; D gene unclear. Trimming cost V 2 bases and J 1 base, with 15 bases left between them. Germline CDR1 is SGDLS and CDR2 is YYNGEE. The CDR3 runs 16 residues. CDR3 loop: CASSVMREVRNTEAFF. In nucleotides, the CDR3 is TGTGCCAGCAGCGTCATGAGGGAGGTGCGGAACACTGAAGCTTTCTTT.

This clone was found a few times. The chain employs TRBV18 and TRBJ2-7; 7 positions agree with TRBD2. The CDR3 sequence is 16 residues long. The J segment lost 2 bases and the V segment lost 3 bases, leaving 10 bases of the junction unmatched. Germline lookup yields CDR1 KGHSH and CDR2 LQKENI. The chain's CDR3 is CASSPELASGAYEQYF. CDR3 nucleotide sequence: TGTGCCAGCTCACCCGAGTTGGCTAGCGGAGCCTACGAGCAGTACTTC.

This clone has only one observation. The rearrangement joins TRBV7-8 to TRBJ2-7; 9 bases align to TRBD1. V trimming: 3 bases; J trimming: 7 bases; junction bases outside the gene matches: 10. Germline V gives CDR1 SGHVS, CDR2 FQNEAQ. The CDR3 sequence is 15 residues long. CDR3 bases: TGTGCCAGCAGCTTGGTATTGGGACAGGGAGCGGAGCAGTACTTC. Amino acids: CASSLVLGQGAEQYF. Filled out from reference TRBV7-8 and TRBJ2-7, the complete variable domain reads GAGVSQSPRYKVAKRGQDVALRCDPISGHVSLFWYQQALGQGPEFLTYFQNEAQLDKSGLPSDRFFAERPEGSVSTLKIQRTQQEDSAVYLCASSLVLGQGAEQYFGPGTRLTVT.

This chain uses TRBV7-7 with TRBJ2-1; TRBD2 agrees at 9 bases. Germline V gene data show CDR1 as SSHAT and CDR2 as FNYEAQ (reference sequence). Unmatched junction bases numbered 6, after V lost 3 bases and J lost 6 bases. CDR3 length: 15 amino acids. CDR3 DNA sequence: TGTGCCAGCAGCTTGGAGCGGGAGGCCTTCAATGAGCAGTTCTTC. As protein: CASSLEREAFNEQFF.

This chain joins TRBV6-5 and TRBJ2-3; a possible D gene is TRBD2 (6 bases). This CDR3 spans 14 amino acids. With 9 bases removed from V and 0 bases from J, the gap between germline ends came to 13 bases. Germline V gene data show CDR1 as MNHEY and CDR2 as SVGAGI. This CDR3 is CASAGTLSTDTQYF. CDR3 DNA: TGTGCCAGTGCGGGGACGCTCAGCACAGATACGCAGTATTTT.

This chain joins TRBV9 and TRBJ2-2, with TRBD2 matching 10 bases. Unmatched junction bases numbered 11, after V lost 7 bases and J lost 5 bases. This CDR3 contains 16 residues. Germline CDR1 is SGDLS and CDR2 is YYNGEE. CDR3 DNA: TGTGCCAGCGGGGCTAGCGGGAGCCACAGGACCGGGGAGCTGTTTTTT. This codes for CASGASGSHRTGELFF.

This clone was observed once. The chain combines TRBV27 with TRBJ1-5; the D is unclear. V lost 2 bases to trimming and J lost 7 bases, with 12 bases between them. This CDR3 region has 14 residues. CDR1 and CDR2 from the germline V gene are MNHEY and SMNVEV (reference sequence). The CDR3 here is CASSLIGVGQPQHF. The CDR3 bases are TGTGCCAGCAGTTTAATCGGGGTCGGGCAGCCCCAGCATTTT.

CDR3 protein: CASFPGQGHGYTF. The CDR3, as DNA: TGTGCCAGCTTTCCGGGACAGGGCCATGGCTACACCTTC. The V gene is TRBV6-5, the J gene TRBJ1-2, with 9 positions matching TRBD1. The length of the CDR3 is 13 residues. Losses at the gene ends were 8 bases for V and 6 bases for J; bases not matched to a gene: 7. Germline V gene lookup returns CDR1 MNHEY and CDR2 SVGAGI.

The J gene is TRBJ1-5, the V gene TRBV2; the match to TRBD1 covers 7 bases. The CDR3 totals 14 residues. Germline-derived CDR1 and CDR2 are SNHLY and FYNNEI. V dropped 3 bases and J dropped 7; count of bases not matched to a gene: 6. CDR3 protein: CASSDLTGDQPQHF. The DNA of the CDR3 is TGTGCCAGCAGTGACCTCACAGGGGACCAGCCCCAGCATTTT.

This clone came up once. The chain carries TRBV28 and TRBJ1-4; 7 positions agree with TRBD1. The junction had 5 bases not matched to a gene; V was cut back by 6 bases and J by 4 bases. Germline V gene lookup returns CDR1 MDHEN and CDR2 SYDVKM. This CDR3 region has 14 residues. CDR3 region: CASRRDRFNEKLFF. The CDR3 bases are TGTGCCAGCAGACGGGACAGATTTAATGAAAAACTGTTTTTT.

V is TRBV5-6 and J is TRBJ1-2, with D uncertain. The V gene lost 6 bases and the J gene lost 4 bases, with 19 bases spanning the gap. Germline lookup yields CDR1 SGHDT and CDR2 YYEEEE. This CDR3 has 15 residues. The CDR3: CASTPEAGGFYGYTF. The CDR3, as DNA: TGTGCCAGCACCCCGGAGGCTGGAGGGTTCTATGGCTACACCTTC.

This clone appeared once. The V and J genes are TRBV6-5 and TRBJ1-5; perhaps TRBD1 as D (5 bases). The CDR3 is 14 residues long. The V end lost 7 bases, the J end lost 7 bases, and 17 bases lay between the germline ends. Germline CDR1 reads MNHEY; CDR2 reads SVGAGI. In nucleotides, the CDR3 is TGTGCCAGCAACCTTTCAGGGCAAGGGCAGCCCCAGCATTTT. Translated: CASNLSGQGQPQHF.